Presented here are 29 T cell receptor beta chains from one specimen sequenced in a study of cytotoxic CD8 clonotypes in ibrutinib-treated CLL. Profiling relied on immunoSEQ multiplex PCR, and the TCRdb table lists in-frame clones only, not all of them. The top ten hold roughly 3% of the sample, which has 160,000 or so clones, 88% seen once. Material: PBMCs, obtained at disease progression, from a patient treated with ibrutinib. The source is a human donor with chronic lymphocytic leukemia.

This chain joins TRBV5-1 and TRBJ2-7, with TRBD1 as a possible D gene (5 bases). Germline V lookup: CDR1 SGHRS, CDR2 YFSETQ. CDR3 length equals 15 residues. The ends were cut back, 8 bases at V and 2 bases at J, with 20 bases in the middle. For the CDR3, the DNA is TGCGCCAGGGAAGCTGGGGCAGGGTACCCCTACGAGCAGTACTTC. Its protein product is CAREAGAGYPYEQYF. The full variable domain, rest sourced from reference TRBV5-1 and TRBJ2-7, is KAGVTQTPRYLIKTRGQQVTLSCSPISGHRSVSWYQQTPGQGLQFLFEYFSETQRNKGNFPGRFSGRQFSNSRSEMNVSTLELGDSALYLCAREAGAGYPYEQYFGPGTRLTVT.

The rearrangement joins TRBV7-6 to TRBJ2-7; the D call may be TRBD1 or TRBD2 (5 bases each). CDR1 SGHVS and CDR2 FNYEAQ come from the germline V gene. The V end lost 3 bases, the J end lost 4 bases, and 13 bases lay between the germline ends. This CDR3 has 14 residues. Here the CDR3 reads CASSLGTVKYEQYF. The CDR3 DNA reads TGTGCCAGCAGCTTGGGGACCGTAAAATACGAGCAGTACTTC.

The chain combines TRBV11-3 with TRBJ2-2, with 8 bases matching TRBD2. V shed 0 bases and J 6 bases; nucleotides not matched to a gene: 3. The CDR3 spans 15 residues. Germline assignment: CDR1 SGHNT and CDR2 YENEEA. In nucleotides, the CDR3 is TGTGCCAGCAGCTTAGAAGCGGGGGTAGCCGGGGAGCTGTTTTTT. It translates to CASSLEAGVAGELFF.

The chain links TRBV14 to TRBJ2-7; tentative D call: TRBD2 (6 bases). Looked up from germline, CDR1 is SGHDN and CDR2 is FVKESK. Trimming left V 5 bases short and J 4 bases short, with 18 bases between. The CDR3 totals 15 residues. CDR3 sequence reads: CASSNPGLAAYEQYF. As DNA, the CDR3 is TGTGCCAGCAGCAATCCGGGACTGGCCGCATACGAGCAGTACTTC. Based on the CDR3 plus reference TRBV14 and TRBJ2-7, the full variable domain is EAGVTQFPSHSVIEKGQTVTLRCDPISGHDNLYWYRRVMGKEIKFLLHFVKESKQDESGMPNNRFLAERTGGTYSTLKVQPAELEDSGVYFCASSNPGLAAYEQYFGPGTRLTVT.

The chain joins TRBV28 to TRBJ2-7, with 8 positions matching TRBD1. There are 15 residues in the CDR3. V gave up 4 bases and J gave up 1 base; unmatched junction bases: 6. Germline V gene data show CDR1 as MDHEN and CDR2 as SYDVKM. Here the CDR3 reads CASSSPGQGSYEQYF. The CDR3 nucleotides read TGTGCCAGCAGTTCACCCGGACAGGGTTCCTACGAGCAGTACTTC. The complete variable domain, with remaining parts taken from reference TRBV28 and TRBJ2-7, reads DVKVTQSSRYLVKRTGEKVFLECVQDMDHENMFWYRQDPGLGLRLIYFSYDVKMKEKGDIPEGYSVSREKKERFSLILESASTNQTSMYLCASSSPGQGSYEQYFGPGTRLTVT.

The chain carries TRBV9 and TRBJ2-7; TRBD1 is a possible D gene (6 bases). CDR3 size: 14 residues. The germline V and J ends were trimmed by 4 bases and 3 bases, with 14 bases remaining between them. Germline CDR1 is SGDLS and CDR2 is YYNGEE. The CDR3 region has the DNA TGTGCCAGCAGCCCCAGGACAGCCAGCTACGAGCAGTACTTC. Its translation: CASSPRTASYEQYF.

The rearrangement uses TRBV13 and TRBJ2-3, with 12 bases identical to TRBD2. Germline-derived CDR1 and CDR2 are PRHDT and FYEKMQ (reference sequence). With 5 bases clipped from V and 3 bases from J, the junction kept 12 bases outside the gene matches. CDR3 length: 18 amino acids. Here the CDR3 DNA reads TGTGCCAGCAGCCAATACCCCGGGACTAGCGGGCGGACAGATACGCAGTATTTT. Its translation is CASSQYPGTSGRTDTQYF.

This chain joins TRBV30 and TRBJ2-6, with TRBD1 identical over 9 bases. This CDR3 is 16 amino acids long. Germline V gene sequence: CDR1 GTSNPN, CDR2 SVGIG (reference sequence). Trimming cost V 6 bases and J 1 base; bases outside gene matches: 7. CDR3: CACQQGALSGANVLTF. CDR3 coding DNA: TGTGCCTGTCAACAGGGGGCCTTATCTGGGGCCAACGTCCTGACTTTC.

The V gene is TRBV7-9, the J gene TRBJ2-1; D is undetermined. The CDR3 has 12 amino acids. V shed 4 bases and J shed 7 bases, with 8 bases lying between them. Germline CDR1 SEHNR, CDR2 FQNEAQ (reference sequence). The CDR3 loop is CASSSSWNEQFF. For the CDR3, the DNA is TGTGCCAGCAGCTCGAGTTGGAATGAGCAGTTCTTC.

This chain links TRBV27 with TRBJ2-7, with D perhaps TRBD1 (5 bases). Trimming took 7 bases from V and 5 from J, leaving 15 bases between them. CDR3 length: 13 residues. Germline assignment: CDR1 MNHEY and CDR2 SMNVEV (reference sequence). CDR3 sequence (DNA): TGTGCCAGCACTAATGCAGGGCTTAACGAGCAGTACTTC. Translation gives CASTNAGLNEQYF.

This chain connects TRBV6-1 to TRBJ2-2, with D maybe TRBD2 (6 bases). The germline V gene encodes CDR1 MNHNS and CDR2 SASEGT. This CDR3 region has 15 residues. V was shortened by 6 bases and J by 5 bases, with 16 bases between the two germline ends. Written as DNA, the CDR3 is TGTGCCAGCAGCAATCGACGGGAGCGGACCGGGGAGCTGTTTTTT. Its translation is CASSNRRERTGELFF.

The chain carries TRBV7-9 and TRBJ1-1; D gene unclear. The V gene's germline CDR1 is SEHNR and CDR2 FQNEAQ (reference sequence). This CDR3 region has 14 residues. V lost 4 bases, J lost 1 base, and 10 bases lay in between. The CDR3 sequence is CASSYDGTNTEAFF. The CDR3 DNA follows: TGTGCCAGCAGCTATGATGGAACGAACACTGAAGCTTTCTTT. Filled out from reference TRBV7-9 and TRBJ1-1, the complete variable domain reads DTGVSQNPRHKITKRGQNVTFRCDPISEHNRLYWYRQTLGQGPEFLTYFQNEAQLEKSRLLSDRFSAERPKGSFSTLEIQRTEQGDSAMYLCASSYDGTNTEAFFGQGTRLTVV.

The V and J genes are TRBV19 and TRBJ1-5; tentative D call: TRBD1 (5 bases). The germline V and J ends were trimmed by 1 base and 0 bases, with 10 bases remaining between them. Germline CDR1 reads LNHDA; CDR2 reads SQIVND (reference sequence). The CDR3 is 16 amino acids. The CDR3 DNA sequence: TGTGCCAGTAGTATAGTGGCAGGGTATAGCAATCAGCCCCAGCATTTT. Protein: CASSIVAGYSNQPQHF.

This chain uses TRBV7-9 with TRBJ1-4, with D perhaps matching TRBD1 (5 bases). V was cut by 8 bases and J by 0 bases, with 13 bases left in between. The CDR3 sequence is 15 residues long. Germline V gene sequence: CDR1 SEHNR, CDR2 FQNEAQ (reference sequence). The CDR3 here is CASGWTRSTNEKLFF. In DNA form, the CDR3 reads TGTGCCAGCGGATGGACACGGTCAACTAATGAAAAACTGTTTTTT. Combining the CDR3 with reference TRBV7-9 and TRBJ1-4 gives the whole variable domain DTGVSQNPRHKITKRGQNVTFRCDPISEHNRLYWYRQTLGQGPEFLTYFQNEAQLEKSRLLSDRFSAERPKGSFSTLEIQRTEQGDSAMYLCASGWTRSTNEKLFFGSGTQLSVL.

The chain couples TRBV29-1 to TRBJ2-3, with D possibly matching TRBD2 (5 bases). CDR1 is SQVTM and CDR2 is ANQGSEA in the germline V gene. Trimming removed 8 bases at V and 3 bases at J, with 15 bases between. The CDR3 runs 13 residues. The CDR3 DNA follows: TGCAGCACGAATGAGGGCCAAACAGATACGCAGTATTTT. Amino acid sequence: CSTNEGQTDTQYF.

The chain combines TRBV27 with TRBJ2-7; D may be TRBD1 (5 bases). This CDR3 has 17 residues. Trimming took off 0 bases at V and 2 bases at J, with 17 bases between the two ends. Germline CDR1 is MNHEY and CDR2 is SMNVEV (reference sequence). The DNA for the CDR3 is TGTGCCAGCAGTTTATCACCTTCGACAGTTTCTACCTACGAGCAGTACTTC. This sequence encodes CASSLSPSTVSTYEQYF.

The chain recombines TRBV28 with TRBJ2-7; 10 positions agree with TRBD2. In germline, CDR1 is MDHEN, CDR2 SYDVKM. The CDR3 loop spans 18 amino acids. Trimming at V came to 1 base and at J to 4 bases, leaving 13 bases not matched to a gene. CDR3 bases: TGTGCCAGCAGTTTATCCTCCGGGCTAGCGGGAGTTTATTACGAGCAGTACTTC. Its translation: CASSLSSGLAGVYYEQYF. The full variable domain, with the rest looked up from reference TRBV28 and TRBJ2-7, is DVKVTQSSRYLVKRTGEKVFLECVQDMDHENMFWYRQDPGLGLRLIYFSYDVKMKEKGDIPEGYSVSREKKERFSLILESASTNQTSMYLCASSLSSGLAGVYYEQYFGPGTRLTVT.

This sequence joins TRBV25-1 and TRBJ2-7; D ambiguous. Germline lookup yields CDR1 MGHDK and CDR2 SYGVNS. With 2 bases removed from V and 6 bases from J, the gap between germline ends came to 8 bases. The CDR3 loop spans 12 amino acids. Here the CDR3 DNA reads TGTGCCAGCAGTGAAGGGTCCCTCGAGCAGTACTTC. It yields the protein CASSEGSLEQYF.

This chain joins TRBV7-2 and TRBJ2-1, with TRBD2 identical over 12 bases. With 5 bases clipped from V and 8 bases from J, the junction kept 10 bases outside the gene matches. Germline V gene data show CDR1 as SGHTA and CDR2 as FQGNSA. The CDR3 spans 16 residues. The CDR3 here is CASSPALAGGLYEQFF. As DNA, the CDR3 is TGTGCCAGCAGCCCCGCCCTAGCGGGAGGGCTCTATGAGCAGTTCTTC.

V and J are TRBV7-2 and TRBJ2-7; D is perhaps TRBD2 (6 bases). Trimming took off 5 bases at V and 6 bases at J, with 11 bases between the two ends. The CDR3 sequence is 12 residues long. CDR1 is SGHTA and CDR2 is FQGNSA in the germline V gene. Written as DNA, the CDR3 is TGTGCCAGCAGCCCGCCGGGAGTCGAGCAGTACTTC. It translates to CASSPPGVEQYF.

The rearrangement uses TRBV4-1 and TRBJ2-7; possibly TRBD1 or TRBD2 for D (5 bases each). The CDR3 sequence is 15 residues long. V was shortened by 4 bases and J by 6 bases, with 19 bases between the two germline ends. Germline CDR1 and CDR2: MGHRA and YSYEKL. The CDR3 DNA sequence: TGCGCCAGCAGCCGGGACGACTTTCCCCCTTTCGAGCAGTACTTC. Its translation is CASSRDDFPPFEQYF.

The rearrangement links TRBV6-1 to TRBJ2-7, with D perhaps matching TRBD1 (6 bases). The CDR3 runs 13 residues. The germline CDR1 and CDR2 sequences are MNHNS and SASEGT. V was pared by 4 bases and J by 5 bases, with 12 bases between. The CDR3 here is CASSVGGAHEQYF. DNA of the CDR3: TGTGCCAGCAGTGTAGGGGGTGCCCACGAGCAGTACTTC.

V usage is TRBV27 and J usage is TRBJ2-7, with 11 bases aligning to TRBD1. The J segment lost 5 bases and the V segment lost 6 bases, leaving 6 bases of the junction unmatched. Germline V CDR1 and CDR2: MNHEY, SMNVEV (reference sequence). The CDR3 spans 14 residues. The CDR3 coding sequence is TGTGCCAGCAGGCCCGGGACAGGGGGACACGAGCAGTACTTC. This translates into CASRPGTGGHEQYF.

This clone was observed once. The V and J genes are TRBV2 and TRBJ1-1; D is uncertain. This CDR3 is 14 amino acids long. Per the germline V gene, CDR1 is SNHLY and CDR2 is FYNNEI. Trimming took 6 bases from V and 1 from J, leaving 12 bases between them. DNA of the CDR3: TGTGCCAGCAGGACATACACCGAGAACACTGAAGCTTTCTTT. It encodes CASRTYTENTEAFF. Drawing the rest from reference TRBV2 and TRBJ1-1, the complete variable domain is EPEVTQTPSHQVTQMGQEVILRCVPISNHLYFYWYRQILGQKVEFLVSFYNNEISEKSEIFDDQFSVERPDGSNFTLKIRSTKLEDSAMYFCASRTYTENTEAFFGQGTRLTVV.

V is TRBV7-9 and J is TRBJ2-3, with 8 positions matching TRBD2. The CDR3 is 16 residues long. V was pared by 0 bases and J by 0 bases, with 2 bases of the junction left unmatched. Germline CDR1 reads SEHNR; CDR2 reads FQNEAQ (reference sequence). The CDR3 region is CASSLALAASTDTQYF. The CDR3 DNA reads TGTGCCAGCAGCTTAGCACTAGCGGCTAGCACAGATACGCAGTATTTT. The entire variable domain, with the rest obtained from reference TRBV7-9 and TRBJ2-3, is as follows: DTGVSQNPRHKITKRGQNVTFRCDPISEHNRLYWYRQTLGQGPEFLTYFQNEAQLEKSRLLSDRFSAERPKGSFSTLEIQRTEQGDSAMYLCASSLALAASTDTQYFGPGTRLTVL.

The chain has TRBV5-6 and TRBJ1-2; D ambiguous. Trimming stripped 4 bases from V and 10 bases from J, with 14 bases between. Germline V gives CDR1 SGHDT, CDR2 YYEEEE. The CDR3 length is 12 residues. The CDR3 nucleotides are TGTGCCAGCAGCGTACGTGGGGTCGACTACACCTTC. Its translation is CASSVRGVDYTF.

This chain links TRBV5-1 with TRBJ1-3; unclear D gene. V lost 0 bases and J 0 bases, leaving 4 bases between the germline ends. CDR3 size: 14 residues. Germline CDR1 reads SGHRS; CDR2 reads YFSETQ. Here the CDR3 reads CASSLEGSGNTIYF. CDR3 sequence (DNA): TGCGCCAGCAGCTTGGAGGGCTCTGGAAACACCATATATTTT.

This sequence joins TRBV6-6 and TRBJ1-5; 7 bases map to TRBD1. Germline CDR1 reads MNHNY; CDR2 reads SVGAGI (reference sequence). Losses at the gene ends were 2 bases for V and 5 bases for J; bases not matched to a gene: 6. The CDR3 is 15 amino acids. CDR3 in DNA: TGTGCCAGCAGTTACCAAGACAGGGCGTATCAGCCCCAGCATTTT. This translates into CASSYQDRAYQPQHF.

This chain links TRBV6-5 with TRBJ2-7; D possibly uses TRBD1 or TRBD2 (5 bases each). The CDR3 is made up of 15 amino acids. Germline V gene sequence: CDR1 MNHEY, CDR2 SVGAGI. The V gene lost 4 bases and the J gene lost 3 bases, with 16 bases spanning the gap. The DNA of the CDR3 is TGTGCCAGCAGTTTCTCTCCGGGACGGAACTACGAGCAGTACTTC. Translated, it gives CASSFSPGRNYEQYF.